A single sample gave rise to the 24 T cell receptor beta chains below, sequenced in a study of blood T cell repertoires in COVID-19. The data were produced by immunoSEQ multiplex PCR, yet TCRdb's version contains in-frame clones alone and is incomplete. The repertoire includes about 130,000 clones, roughly four fifths of them detected once, and more than 15% sits in the top ten. Sequences were obtained from PBMCs or T cells enriched from blood (not recorded which). These receptors all come from a man aged 25 to 40 who had recovered from COVID-19.

The count of this clone is one. The chain combines TRBV11-2 with TRBJ2-3; 11 bases are shared with TRBD2. Unmatched junction bases numbered 14, after V lost 1 base and J lost 5 bases. Germline CDR1 reads SGHAT; CDR2 reads FQNNGV. The CDR3 runs 19 residues. CDR3 nucleotides: TGTGCCAGCAGCTTAGGTTTACTAGCGGGGGCCTCTCTAGGAGATACGCAGTATTTT. It specifies CASSLGLLAGASLGDTQYF.

The chain is built from TRBV5-1 and TRBJ2-2; TRBD1 matches at 11 bases. Germline CDR1 SGHRS, CDR2 YFSETQ. CDR3 size: 18 residues. Germline trimming cut 4 bases from V and 4 bases from J; bases unmatched to any gene: 12. DNA for the CDR3: TGCGCCAGCAGCCACCGGGACAGGGGGAATGATCCCACCGGGGAGCTGTTTTTT. This gives the protein CASSHRDRGNDPTGELFF.

The V gene is TRBV7-9, the J gene TRBJ2-1; 12 nucleotides align to TRBD2. The CDR3 loop spans 18 amino acids. CDR1 is SEHNR, CDR2 FQNEAQ, per germline (reference sequence). V was clipped by 4 bases and J by 7 bases; unmatched bases: 14. The CDR3 sequence: CASSYKPLLAGGWNEQFF. The DNA for the CDR3 is TGTGCCAGCAGCTACAAGCCTTTACTAGCGGGAGGATGGAATGAGCAGTTCTTC.

This rearrangement joins TRBV4-1 to TRBJ2-7, with 7 bases matching TRBD1. V lost 3 bases to trimming and J lost 4 bases; unmatched junction nucleotides: 9. The germline V gene encodes CDR1 MGHRA and CDR2 YSYEKL. The CDR3 is 15 residues long. The CDR3 DNA reads TGCGCCAGCAGCCAGGAACCAGGGACAGCTTACGAGCAGTACGTC. Protein sequence: CASSQEPGTAYEQYV.

The chain couples TRBV5-1 to TRBJ1-3, with 8 bases matching TRBD1. With 4 bases clipped from V and 3 bases from J, the junction kept 6 bases outside the gene matches. This CDR3 comprises 15 residues. Per germline, CDR1 SGHRS and CDR2 YFSETQ. The CDR3 DNA is TGCGCCAGCAGCGAGGAGGGGACAGGTGGAAACACCATATATTTT. As protein: CASSEEGTGGNTIYF.

The chain combines TRBV7-9 with TRBJ2-5, with TRBD2 matching over 15 bases. The CDR3 consists of 18 residues. The germline V gene encodes CDR1 SEHNR and CDR2 FQNEAQ (reference sequence). Unmatched junction bases numbered 7, after V lost 1 base and J lost 4 bases. This CDR3 reads CASSLGTSGRAVGETQYF. The CDR3 nucleotides read TGTGCCAGCAGCTTAGGGACTAGCGGGAGGGCCGTAGGAGAGACCCAGTACTTC.

V usage is TRBV29-1 and J usage is TRBJ1-5; D unresolved. CDR3 length equals 13 residues. Germline V gene lookup returns CDR1 SQVTM and CDR2 ANQGSEA. Trimming left V 4 bases short and J 7 bases short, with 14 bases between. CDR3 nucleotide sequence: TGCAGCGTTGTGGGTGACTATGGCCAGCCCCAGCATTTT. Encoded protein: CSVVGDYGQPQHF.

The V and J genes are TRBV27 and TRBJ2-7; 8 positions match TRBD2. The germline CDR1 and CDR2 sequences are MNHEY and SMNVEV (reference sequence). V lost 6 bases and J lost 3; bases outside the gene matches: 7. This CDR3 comprises 14 residues. CDR3 sequence: CASRMDSGGYEQYF. CDR3 in DNA: TGTGCCAGCAGGATGGACAGCGGGGGCTACGAGCAGTACTTC.

The gene calls are TRBV12-5 and TRBJ1-5, with D possibly being TRBD1 (6 bases). The CDR3 length is 17 residues. Germline assignment: CDR1 LGHNT and CDR2 FRNRAP. V was shortened by 0 bases and J by 2 bases, with 14 bases between the two germline ends. Written as DNA, the CDR3 is TGTGCTAGTGGTTTGGTACAGGGCTTCGTCCGCAATCAGCCCCAGCATTTT. This gives the protein CASGLVQGFVRNQPQHF.

The chain uses TRBV9 and TRBJ1-2; 7 bases are a match to TRBD1. This CDR3 region has 15 residues. Germline CDR1 is SGDLS and CDR2 is YYNGEE. V lost 7 bases, J lost 0 bases, and 9 bases stayed unmatched. The CDR3 sequence: CASGSGDRANYGYTF. The CDR3 nucleotides read TGTGCCAGCGGAAGTGGGGACAGAGCTAACTATGGCTACACCTTC.

CDR3: CAIGIGGVSAEAFF. CDR3 coding DNA: TGTGCCATCGGTATCGGGGGTGTAAGCGCCGAAGCTTTCTTT. The chain couples TRBV10-3 to TRBJ1-1; D possibly corresponds to TRBD1 (5 bases). V was cut by 8 bases and J by 8 bases, with 21 bases left in between. In germline, CDR1 is ENHRY, CDR2 SYGVKD. There are 14 residues in the CDR3.

This chain links TRBV7-9 with TRBJ2-1; D might be TRBD2 (7 bases). The CDR3 is 17 amino acids. With 1 base removed from V and 5 bases from J, the gap between germline ends came to 18 bases. Germline CDR1 and CDR2: SEHNR and FQNEAQ (reference sequence). The CDR3 nucleotides read TGTGCCAGCAGCTTAGGGCGGGGGCAGGGACCTAACAATGAGCAGTTCTTC. It translates to CASSLGRGQGPNNEQFF.

The chain is built from TRBV7-2 and TRBJ1-5, with D perhaps matching TRBD1 (6 bases). The CDR3 runs 15 residues. Germline-derived CDR1 and CDR2 are SGHTA and FQGNSA. V was pared by 3 bases and J by 0 bases, with 9 bases between. This chain's CDR3 is CASSFTGISNQPQHF. CDR3 nucleotide sequence: TGTGCCAGCAGCTTTACAGGGATTAGCAATCAGCCCCAGCATTTT. The full variable domain, its missing parts supplied by reference TRBV7-2 and TRBJ1-5, is GAGVSQSPSNKVTEKGKDVELRCDPISGHTALYWYRQSLGQGLEFLIYFQGNSAPDKSGLPSDRFSAERTGGSVSTLTIQRTQQEDSAVYLCASSFTGISNQPQHFGDGTRLSIL.

This rearrangement joins TRBV27 to TRBJ2-1; 10 nucleotides match TRBD1. V lost 10 bases to trimming and J lost 5 bases; unmatched junction nucleotides: 8. The CDR3 sequence is 14 residues long. CDR1 and CDR2 from the germline V gene are MNHEY and SMNVEV (reference sequence). The CDR3 coding sequence is TGTGCCACGGCCGACAGGGGGCTGGACAATGAGCAGTTCTTC. Residues: CATADRGLDNEQFF.

This chain uses TRBV11-2 with TRBJ1-4; D remains unclear. From germline, CDR1 is SGHAT and CDR2 FQNNGV. The CDR3 runs 12 residues. V was cut by 5 bases and J by 1 base, with 2 bases left in between. This CDR3 reads CASSRTNEKLFF. The DNA of the CDR3 is TGTGCCAGCAGCCGAACTAATGAAAAACTGTTTTTT.

The chain joins TRBV30 to TRBJ1-6; D uncertain. The germline V gene encodes CDR1 GTSNPN and CDR2 SVGIG (reference sequence). The CDR3 runs to 16 residues. Deletions cut 0 bases from V and 0 bases from J, with 9 bases between. The CDR3 DNA reads as TGTGCCTGGAGTGTACCTTCTAGCTCCTATAATTCACCCCTCCACTTT. It codes for CAWSVPSSSYNSPLHF.

V is TRBV5-5 and J is TRBJ2-3; maybe TRBD1 (6 bases). The CDR3 spans 16 residues. V lost 4 bases, J lost 4 bases, and 19 bases lay in between. The germline gives CDR1 SGHKS, CDR2 YYEKEE (reference sequence). The CDR3: CASSLTGFVVADTQYF. The CDR3, as DNA: TGTGCCAGCAGCCTAACAGGGTTTGTTGTGGCAGATACGCAGTATTTT.

The rearrangement links TRBV20-1 to TRBJ2-7; D is possibly TRBD2 (6 bases). V was cut by 3 bases and J by 1 base, with 16 bases left in between. CDR1 is DFQATT and CDR2 is SNEGSKA in the germline V gene (reference sequence). This CDR3 is built from 15 residues. This CDR3 is CSASWGSSESYEQYF. DNA of the CDR3: TGCAGTGCTAGTTGGGGGTCTAGCGAATCCTACGAGCAGTACTTC.

The chain employs TRBV7-9 and TRBJ2-7; no definite D call. V shed 2 bases and J shed 4 bases, with 12 bases lying between them. This CDR3 contains 14 residues. In germline, CDR1 is SEHNR, CDR2 FQNEAQ (reference sequence). The CDR3 protein is CASSLWAETYEQYF. The CDR3 nucleotides are TGTGCCAGCAGCTTATGGGCAGAAACTTACGAGCAGTACTTC.

This chain links TRBV6-5 with TRBJ2-1, with 10 bases fitting TRBD1. Per the germline V gene, CDR1 is MNHEY and CDR2 is SVGAGI. The CDR3 is made up of 15 amino acids. V lost 7 bases and J lost 6; bases outside the gene matches: 9. CDR3 DNA: TGTGCCAGCACCCCGGGGACAGGGGCTTTCAATGAGCAGTTCTTC. The encoded protein is CASTPGTGAFNEQFF.

This clone occurred a few times. This chain links TRBV2 with TRBJ1-2; D ambiguous. This CDR3 comprises 13 residues. V was clipped by 7 bases and J by 0 bases, with 9 bases between them. CDR1 is SNHLY and CDR2 is FYNNEI in the germline V gene. CDR3 nucleotide sequence: TGTGCCAGCAACGGTGAGACTAACTATGGCTACACCTTC. Encoded protein: CASNGETNYGYTF.

V is TRBV7-9 and J is TRBJ2-5; D is ambiguous. The V end lost 6 bases, the J end lost 6 bases, and 8 bases lay between the germline ends. The germline gives CDR1 SEHNR, CDR2 FQNEAQ (reference sequence). The CDR3 has 11 amino acids. The CDR3 nucleotides are TGTGCCAGCAGACTCGAACAGACCCAGTACTTC. The encoded protein is CASRLEQTQYF.

This chain uses TRBV2 with TRBJ1-1; possibly TRBD1 for D (6 bases). The V gene's germline CDR1 is SNHLY and CDR2 FYNNEI. CDR3 length: 14 amino acids. Trimming shortened V by 7 bases and J by 4 bases, and 16 bases separated the two germline ends. The DNA of the CDR3 is TGTGCCAGCATCTGGCAGGGGCGCGGCACTGAAGCTTTCTTT. Its translation: CASIWQGRGTEAFF. The full variable domain, rest sourced from reference TRBV2 and TRBJ1-1, is EPEVTQTPSHQVTQMGQEVILRCVPISNHLYFYWYRQILGQKVEFLVSFYNNEISEKSEIFDDQFSVERPDGSNFTLKIRSTKLEDSAMYFCASIWQGRGTEAFFGQGTRLTVV.

The genes are TRBV6-4 and TRBJ2-1; TRBD2 matches 12 bases. Germline V gene data show CDR1 as MRHNA and CDR2 as SNTAGT. There are 15 residues in the CDR3. The trim removed 3 bases at V and 8 bases at J, leaving 5 bases unmatched. The DNA of the CDR3 is TGTGCCAGCAGTGATCAGACTAGCGGGAGTTATGAGCAGTTCTTC. Translated, it gives CASSDQTSGSYEQFF.